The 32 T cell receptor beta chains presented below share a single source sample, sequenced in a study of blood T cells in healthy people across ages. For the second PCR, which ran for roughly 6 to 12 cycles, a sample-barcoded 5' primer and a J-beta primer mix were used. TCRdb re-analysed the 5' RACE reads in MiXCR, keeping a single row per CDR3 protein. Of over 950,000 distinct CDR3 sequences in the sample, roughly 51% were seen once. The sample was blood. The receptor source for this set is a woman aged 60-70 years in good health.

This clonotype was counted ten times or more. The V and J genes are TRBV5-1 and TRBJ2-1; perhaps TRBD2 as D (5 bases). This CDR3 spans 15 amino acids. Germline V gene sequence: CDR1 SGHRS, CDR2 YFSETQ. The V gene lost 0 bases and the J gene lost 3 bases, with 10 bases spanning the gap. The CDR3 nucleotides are TGCGCCAGCAGCTTGGAGGGAGCCAGCTACAATGAGCAGTTCTTC. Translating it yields CASSLEGASYNEQFF.

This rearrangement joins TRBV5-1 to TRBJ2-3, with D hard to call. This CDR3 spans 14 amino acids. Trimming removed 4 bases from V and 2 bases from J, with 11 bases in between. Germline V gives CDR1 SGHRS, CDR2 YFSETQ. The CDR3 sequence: CASSDQQITDTQYF. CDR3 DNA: TGCGCCAGCAGCGACCAGCAGATCACAGATACGCAGTATTTT.

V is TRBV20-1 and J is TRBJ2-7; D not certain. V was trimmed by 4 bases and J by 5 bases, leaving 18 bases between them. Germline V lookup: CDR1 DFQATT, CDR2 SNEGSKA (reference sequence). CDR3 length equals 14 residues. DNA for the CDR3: TGCAGTGCTACCACGACTGCTCCTCCCGACGAGCAGTACTTC. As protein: CSATTTAPPDEQYF.

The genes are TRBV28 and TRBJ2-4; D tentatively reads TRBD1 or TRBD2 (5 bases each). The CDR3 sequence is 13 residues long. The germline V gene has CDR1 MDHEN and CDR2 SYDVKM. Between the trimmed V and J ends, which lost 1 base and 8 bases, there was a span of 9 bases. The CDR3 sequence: CASSLLGDYIQYF. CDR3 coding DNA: TGTGCCAGCAGTTTATTGGGGGATTACATTCAGTACTTC.

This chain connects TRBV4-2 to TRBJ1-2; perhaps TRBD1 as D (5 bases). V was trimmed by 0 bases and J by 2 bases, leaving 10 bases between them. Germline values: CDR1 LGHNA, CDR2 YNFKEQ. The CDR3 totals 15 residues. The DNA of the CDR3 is TGTGCCAGCAGCCAAGAAGAGACAGTCAACTATGGCTACACCTTC. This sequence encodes CASSQEETVNYGYTF.

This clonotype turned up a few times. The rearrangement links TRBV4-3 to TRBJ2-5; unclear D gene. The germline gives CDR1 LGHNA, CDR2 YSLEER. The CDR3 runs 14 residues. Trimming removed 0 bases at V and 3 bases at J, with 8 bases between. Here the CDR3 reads CASSQEWAEETQYF. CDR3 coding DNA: TGCGCCAGCAGCCAAGAATGGGCCGAAGAGACCCAGTACTTC.

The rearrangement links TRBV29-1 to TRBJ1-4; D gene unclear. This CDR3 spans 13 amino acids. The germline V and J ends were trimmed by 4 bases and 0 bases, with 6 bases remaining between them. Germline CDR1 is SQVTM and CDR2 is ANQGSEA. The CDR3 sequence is CSVVDATNEKLFF. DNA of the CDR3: TGCAGCGTTGTGGATGCAACTAATGAAAAACTGTTTTTT.

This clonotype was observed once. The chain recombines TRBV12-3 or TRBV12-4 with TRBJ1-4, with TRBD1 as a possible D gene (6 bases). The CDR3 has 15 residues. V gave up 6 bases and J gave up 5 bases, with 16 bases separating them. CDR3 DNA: TGTGCCAGCAGCCCCAGACGGGGGGCGAATGAAAAACTGTTTTTT. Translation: CASSPRRGANEKLFF.

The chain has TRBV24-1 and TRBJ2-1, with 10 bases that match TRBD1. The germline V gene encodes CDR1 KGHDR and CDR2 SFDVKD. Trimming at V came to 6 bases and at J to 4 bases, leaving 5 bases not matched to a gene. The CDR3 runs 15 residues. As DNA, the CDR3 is TGTGCCACCAGTCTGAGGACAGGGGGATACAATGAGCAGTTCTTC. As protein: CATSLRTGGYNEQFF.

CDR3 sequence (DNA): TGTGCCAGCAATACAGGGGGAGCTGGGGCCAACGTCCTGACTTTC. The encoded protein is CASNTGGAGANVLTF. This chain uses TRBV12-3 or TRBV12-4 with TRBJ2-6; 8 nucleotides agree with TRBD1. The CDR3 totals 15 residues. The J segment lost 2 bases and the V segment lost 7 bases, leaving 4 bases of the junction unmatched.

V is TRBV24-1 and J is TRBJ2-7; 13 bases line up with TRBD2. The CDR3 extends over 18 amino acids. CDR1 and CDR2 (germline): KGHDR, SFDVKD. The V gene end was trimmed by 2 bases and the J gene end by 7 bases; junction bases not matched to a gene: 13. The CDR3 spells CATSDWGTSGTSYNEQYF. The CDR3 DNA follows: TGTGCCACCAGTGATTGGGGGACTAGCGGGACCTCCTACAATGAGCAGTACTTC.

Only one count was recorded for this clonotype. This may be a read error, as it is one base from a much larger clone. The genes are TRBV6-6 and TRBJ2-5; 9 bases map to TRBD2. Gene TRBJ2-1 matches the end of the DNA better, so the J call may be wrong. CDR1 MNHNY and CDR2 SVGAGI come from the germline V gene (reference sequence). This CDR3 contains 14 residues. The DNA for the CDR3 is TGTGCCAGCGGCATAGCGGGAGACTTCGGTGGGCAGTTCTTC. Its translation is CASGIAGDFGGQFF.

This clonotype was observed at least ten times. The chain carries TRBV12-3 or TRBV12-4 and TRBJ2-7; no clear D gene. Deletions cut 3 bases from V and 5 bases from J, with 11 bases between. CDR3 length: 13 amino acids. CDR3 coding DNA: TGTGCCAGCAGTTTTTTTAGGATCCACGAGCAGTACTTC. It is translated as CASSFFRIHEQYF.

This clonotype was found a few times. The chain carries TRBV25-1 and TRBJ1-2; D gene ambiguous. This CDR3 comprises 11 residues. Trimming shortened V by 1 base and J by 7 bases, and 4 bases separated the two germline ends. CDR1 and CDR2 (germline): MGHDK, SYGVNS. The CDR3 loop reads CASSELGGYTF. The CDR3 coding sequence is TGTGCCAGCAGTGAATTGGGTGGCTACACCTTC.

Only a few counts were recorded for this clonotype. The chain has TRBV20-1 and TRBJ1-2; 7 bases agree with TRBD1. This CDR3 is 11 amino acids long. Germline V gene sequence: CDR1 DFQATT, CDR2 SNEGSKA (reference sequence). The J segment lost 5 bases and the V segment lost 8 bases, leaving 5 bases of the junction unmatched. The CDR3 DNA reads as TGCAGTTGGGACAGCACTTATGGCTACACCTTC. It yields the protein CSWDSTYGYTF.

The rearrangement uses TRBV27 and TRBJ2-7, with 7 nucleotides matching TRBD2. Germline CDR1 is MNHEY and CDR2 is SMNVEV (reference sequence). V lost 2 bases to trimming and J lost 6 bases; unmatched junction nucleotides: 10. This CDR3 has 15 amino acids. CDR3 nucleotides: TGTGCCAGCAGTTTAGGGCGGGAGTGGTATAGCGAGCAGTACTTC. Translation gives CASSLGREWYSEQYF.

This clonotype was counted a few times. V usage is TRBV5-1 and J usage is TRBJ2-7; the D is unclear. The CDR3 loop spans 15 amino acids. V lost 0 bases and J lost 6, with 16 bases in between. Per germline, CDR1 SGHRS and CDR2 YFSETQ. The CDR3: CASSLVTLLSSEQYF. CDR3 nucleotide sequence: TGCGCCAGCAGCTTGGTTACCTTGTTATCTTCCGAGCAGTACTTC.

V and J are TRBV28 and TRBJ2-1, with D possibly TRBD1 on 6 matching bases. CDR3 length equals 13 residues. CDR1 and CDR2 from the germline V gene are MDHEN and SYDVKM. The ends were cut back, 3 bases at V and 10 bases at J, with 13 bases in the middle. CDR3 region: CASSLWDQGEQFF. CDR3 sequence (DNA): TGTGCCAGCAGTTTGTGGGATCAGGGGGAGCAGTTCTTC.

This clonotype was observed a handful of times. CDR3 amino acids: CASMQGGQAYEQYF. CDR3 DNA: TGTGCCAGCATGCAGGGGGGACAGGCTTACGAGCAGTACTTC. The J gene is TRBJ2-7, the V gene TRBV2; 8 bases fit TRBD1. Per the germline V gene, CDR1 is SNHLY and CDR2 is FYNNEI. Losses at the gene ends were 7 bases for V and 4 bases for J; bases not matched to a gene: 9. The CDR3 loop spans 14 amino acids.

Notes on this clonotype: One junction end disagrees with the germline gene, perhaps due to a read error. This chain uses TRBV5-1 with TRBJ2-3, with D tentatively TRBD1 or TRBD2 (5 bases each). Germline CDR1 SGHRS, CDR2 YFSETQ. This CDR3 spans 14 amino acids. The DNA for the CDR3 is TGCACCAGCAGCTTGGGGGTCGACACAGATACGCAGTATTTT. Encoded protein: CTSSLGVDTDTQYF.

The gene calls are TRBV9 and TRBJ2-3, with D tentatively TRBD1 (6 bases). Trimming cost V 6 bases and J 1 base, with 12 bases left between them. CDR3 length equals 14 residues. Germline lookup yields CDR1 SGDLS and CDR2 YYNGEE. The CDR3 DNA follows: TGTGCCAGCACACAGGGACAAGGCACAGATACGCAGTATTTT. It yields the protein CASTQGQGTDTQYF. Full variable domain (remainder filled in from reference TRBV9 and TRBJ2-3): DSGVTQTPKHLITATGQRVTLRCSPRSGDLSVYWYQQSLDQGLQFLIQYYNGEERAKGNILERFSAQQFPDLHSELNLSSLELGDSALYFCASTQGQGTDTQYFGPGTRLTVL.

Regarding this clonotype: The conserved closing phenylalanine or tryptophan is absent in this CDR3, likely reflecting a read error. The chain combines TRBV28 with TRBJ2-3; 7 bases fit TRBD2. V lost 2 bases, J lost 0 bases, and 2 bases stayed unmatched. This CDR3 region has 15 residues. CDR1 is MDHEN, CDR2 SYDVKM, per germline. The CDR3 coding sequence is TGTGCCAGCAGTTTAGGAGCGGGAAGCACAGATACGCAGTATTTG. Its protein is CASSLGAGSTDTQYL.

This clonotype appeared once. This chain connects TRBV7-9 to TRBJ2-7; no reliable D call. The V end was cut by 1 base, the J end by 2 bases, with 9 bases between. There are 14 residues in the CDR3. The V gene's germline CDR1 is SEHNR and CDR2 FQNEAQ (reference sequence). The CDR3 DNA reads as TGTGCCAGCAGCTTAGAGCTGACGACCTACGAGCAGTACTTC. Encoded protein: CASSLELTTYEQYF.

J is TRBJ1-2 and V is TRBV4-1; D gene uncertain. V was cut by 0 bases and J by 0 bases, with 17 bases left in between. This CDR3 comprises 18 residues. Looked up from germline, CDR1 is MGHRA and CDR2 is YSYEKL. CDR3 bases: TGCGCCAGCAGCCAAGAGCTTAGTTTTGAGAAACCTAACTATGGCTACACCTTC. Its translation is CASSQELSFEKPNYGYTF.

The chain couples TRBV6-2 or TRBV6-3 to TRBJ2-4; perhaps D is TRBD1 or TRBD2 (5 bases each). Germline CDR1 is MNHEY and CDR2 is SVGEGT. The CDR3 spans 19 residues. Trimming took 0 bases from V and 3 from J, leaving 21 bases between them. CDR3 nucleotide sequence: TGTGCCAGCAGTTACTCGACTGCGGAAGGGACCTGGGTCAAAAACATTCAGTACTTC. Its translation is CASSYSTAEGTWVKNIQYF.

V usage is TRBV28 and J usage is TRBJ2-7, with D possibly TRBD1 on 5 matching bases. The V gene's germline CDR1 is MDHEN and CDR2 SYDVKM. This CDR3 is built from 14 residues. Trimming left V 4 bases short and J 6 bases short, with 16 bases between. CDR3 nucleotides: TGTGCCAGCAGTTCCCCCGGACATAGTCCCGAGCAGTACTTC. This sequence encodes CASSSPGHSPEQYF.

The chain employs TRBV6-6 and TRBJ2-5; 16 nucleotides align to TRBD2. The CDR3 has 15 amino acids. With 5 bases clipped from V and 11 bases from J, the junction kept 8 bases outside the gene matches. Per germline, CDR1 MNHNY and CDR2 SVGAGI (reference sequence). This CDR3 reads CASSRGTSGGGEQYF. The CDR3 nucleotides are TGTGCCAGCAGTAGGGGGACTAGCGGGGGGGGTGAGCAGTACTTC.

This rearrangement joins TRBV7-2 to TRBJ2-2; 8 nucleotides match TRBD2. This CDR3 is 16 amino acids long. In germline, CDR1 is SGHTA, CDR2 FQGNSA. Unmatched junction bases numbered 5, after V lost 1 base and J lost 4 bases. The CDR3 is CASSLVGTRTTGELFF. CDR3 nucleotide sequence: TGTGCCAGCAGCTTAGTAGGGACTAGAACCACCGGGGAGCTGTTTTTT.

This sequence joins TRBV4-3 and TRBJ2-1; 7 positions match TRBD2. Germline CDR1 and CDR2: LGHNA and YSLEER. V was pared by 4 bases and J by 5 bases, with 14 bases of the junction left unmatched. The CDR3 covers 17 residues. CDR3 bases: TGCGCCAGCAGCCCGGAATCGGCACTAGCGTCCCACAATGAGCAGTTCTTC. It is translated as CASSPESALASHNEQFF.

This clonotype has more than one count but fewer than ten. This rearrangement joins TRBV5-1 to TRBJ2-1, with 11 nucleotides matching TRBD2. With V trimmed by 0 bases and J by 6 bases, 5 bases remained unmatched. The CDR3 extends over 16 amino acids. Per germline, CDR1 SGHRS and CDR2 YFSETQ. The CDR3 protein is CASSLEALAGVNEQFF. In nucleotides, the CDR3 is TGCGCCAGCAGCTTGGAGGCACTAGCGGGAGTCAATGAGCAGTTCTTC. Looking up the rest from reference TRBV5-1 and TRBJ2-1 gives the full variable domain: KAGVTQTPRYLIKTRGQQVTLSCSPISGHRSVSWYQQTPGQGLQFLFEYFSETQRNKGNFPGRFSGRQFSNSRSEMNVSTLELGDSALYLCASSLEALAGVNEQFFGPGTRLTVL.

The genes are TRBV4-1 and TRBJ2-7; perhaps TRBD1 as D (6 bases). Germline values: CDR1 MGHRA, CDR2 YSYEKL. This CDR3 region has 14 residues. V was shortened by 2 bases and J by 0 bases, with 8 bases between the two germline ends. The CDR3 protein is CASSQSDSSYEQYF. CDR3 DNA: TGCGCCAGCAGCCAATCGGACAGCTCCTACGAGCAGTACTTC.

CDR3 region: CATQWTYTAEQYF. The CDR3, as DNA: TGTGCCACCCAGTGGACCTACACGGCCGAGCAGTACTTC. The chain employs TRBV6-2 or TRBV6-3 and TRBJ2-7, with unresolved D. CDR1 is MNHEY, CDR2 SVGEGT, per germline. The ends were cut back, 10 bases at V and 6 bases at J, with 19 bases in the middle. The CDR3 runs to 13 residues.